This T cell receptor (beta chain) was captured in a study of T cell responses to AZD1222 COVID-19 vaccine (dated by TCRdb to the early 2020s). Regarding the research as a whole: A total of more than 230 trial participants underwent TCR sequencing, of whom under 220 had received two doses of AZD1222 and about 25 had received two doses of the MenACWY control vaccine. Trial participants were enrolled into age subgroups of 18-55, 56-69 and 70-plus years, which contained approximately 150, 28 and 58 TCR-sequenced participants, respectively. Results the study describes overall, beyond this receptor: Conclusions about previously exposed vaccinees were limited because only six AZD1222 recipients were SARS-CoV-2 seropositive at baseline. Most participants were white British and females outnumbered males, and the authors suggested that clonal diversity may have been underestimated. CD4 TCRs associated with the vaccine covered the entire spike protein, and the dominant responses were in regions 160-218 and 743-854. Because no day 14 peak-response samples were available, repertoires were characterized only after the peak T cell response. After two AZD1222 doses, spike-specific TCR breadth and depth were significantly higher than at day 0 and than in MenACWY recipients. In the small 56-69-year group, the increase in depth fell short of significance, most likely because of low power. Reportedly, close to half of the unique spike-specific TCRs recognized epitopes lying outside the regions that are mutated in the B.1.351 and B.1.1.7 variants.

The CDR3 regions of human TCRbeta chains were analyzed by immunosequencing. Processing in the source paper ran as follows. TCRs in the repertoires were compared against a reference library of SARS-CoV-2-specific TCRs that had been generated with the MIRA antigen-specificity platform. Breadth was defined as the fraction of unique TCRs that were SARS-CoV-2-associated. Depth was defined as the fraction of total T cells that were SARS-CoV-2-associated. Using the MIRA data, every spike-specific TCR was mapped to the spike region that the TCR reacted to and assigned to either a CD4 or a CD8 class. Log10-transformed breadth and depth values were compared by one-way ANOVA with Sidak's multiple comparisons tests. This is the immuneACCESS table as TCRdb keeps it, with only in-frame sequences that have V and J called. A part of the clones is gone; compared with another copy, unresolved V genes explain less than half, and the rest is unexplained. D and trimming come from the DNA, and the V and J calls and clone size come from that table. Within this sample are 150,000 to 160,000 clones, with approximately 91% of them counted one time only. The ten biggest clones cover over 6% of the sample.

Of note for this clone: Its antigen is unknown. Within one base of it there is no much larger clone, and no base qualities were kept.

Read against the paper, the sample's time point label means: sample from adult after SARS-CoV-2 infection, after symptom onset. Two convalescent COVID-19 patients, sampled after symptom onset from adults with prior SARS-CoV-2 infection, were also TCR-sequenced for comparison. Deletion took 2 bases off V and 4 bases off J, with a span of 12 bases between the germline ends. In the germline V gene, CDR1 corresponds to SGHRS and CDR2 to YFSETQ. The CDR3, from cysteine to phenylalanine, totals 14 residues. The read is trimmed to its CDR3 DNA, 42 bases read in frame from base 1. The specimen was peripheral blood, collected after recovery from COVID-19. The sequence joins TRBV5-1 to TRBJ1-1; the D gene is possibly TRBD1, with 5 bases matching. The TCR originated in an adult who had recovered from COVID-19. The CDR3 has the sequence CASSFQGSGTEAFF. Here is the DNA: TGCGCCAGCAGCTTCCAGGGTTCTGGCACTGAAGCTTTCTTT.